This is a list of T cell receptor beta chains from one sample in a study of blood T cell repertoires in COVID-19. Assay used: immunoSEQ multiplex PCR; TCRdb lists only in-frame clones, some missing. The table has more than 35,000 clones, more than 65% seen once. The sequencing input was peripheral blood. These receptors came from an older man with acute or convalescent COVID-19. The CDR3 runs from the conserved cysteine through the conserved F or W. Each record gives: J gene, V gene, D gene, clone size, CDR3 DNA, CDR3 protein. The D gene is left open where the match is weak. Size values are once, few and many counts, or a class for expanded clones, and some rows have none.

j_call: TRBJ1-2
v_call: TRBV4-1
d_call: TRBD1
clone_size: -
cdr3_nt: TGCGCCAGCAGCCAAGGAAGGGGACAGGGCACCTATGGCTACACCTTC
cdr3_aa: CASSQGRGQGTYGYTF

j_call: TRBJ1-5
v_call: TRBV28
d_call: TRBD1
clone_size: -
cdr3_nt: TGTGCCAGCAGTTCGACAGGGCCCTTCGGGCCCCAGCATTTT
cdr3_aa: CASSSTGPFGPQHF

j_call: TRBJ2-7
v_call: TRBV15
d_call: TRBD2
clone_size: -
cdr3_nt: TGTGCCACCAGCTTCGCCCCGGGAGGGAGCATAAACGAGCAGTACTTC
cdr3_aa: CATSFAPGGSINEQYF

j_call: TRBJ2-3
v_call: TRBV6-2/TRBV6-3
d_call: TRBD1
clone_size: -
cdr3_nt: TGTGCCAGCAGTACGCCCATGGACAGGGAAGCGGGTACGCAGTATTTT
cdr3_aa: CASSTPMDREAGTQYF

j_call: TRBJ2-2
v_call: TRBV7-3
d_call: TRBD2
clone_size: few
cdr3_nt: TGTGCCAGCAGCTTCGGACTAGCGGAGACCGGGGAGCTGTTTTTT
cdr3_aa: CASSFGLAETGELFF

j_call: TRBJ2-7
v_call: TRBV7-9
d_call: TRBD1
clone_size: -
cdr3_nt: TGTGCCAGCAGCACTGACAGGGGGAGTAACGAGCAGTACTTC
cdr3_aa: CASSTDRGSNEQYF

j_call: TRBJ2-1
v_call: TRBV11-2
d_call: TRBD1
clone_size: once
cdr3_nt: TGTGCCAGCAGCTTGGGCAGGGGGAAGGGTGAGCAGTTCTTC
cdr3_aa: CASSLGRGKGEQFF

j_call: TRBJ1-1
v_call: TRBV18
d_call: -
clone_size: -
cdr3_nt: TGTGCCAGCTCCCAAGGGGAACTGAACACTGAAGCTTTCTTT
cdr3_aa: CASSQGELNTEAFF

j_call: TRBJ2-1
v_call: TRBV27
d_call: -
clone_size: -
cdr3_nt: TGTGCCAGCAGTCGGGGTCCTCCTTTACAATATGAGCAGTTCTTC
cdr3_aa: CASSRGPPLQYEQFF

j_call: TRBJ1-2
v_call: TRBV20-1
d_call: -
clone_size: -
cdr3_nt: TGCACCCCCTCCTATGGCTACACCTTC
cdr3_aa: CTPSYGYTF

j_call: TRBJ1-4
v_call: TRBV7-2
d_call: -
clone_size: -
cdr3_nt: TGTGCCAGCAGCTTAGGCCGAGGGGGAGAAAAACTGTTTTTT
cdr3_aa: CASSLGRGGEKLFF

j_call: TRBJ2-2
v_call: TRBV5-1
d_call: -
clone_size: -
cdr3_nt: TGCGCCAGCAGCTTGGGGACAGTAAACACCGGGGAGCTGTTTTTT
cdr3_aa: CASSLGTVNTGELFF

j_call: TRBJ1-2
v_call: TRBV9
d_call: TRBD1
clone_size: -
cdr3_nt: TGTGCCAGCAGCGCCCTCCCGGACAGGCGGACATATGGCTACACCTTC
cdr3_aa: CASSALPDRRTYGYTF

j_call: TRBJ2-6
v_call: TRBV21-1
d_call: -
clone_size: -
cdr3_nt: TGTGCCAGCAGGAGGCCTCGGGCGGGGCCCCCGGAAGGGGCCAACGTCCTGACTTTC
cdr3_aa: CASRRPRAGPPEGANVLTF

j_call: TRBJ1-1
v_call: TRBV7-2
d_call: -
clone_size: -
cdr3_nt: TGTGCCAGCAGCACCACACTGACAGGCGGAAACACTGAAGCTTTCTTT
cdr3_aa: CASSTTLTGGNTEAFF

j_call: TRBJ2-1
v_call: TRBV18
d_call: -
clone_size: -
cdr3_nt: TGTGCCAGCTCACCACTTCGAGGGTCGGGTGAGCAGTTCTTC
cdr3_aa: CASSPLRGSGEQFF

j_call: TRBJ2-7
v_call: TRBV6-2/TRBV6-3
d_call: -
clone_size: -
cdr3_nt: TGTGCCAGCAGCCCAGGAGTCTACGAGCAGTACTTC
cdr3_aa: CASSPGVYEQYF

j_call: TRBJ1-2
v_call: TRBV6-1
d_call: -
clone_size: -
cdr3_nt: TGTGCCAGCAGTGAATCAACCGCATACAAGGGCTACACCTTC
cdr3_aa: CASSESTAYKGYTF

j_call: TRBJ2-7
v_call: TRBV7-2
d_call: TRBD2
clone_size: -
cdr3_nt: TGTGCCAGCAGCCCCCGACTAGCGGGAGGGAACGAGCAGTACTTC
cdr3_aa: CASSPRLAGGNEQYF

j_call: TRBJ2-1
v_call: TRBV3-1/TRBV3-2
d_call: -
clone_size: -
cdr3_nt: TGTGCCAGCGGGCACAGCTCCTACAATGAGCAGTTCTTC
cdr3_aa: CASGHSSYNEQFF

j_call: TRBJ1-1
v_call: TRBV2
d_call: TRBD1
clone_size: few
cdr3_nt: TGTGCCAGCAGCCAGACAGGGACCAACACTGAAGCTTTCTTT
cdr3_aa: CASSQTGTNTEAFF

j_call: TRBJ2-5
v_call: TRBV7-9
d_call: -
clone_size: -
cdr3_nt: TGTGCCAGCAGCTTAGGTGACTACCTTACCCAGTACTTC
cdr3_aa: CASSLGDYLTQYF

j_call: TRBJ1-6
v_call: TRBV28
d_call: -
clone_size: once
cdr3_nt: TGTGCCAGCACCCAGGGGTCCCGGAGTTCACCCCTCCACTTT
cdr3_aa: CASTQGSRSSPLHF

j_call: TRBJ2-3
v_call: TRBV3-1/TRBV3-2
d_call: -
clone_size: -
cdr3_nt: TGTGCCAGCAGCCAAGATGCGGCTGCGGGTGTGAGAAAACAAACTAGCACAGATACGCAGTATTTT
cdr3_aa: CASSQDAAAGVRKQTSTDTQYF

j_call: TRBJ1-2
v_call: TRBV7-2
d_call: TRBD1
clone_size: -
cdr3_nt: TGTGCCAGCAGCCCCGGGACAGCGGGCCACTATGGCTACACCTTC
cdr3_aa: CASSPGTAGHYGYTF

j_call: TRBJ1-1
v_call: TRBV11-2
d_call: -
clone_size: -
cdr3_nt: TGTGCCAGCAGCTCTATATACACTGAAGCTTTCTTT
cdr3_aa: CASSSIYTEAFF

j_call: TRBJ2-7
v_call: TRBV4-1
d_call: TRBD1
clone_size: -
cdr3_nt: TGCGCCAGCAGCCAGGGGACAGGAACCTACGAGCAGTACTTC
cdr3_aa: CASSQGTGTYEQYF

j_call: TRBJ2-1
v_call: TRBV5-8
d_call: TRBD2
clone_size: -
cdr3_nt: TGTGCCAGCAGCTCTCTAGCGGGAAGTCCCAATGAGCAGTTCTTC
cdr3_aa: CASSSLAGSPNEQFF

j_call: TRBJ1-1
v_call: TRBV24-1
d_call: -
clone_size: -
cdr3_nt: TGTGCCACCAGTGAGGCGGGAGCTGAAGCTTTCTTT
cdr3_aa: CATSEAGAEAFF

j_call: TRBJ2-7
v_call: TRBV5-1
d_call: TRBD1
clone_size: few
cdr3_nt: TGCGCCAGCAGCGGAGGACAGGTTAACGAGCAGTACTTC
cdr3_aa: CASSGGQVNEQYF

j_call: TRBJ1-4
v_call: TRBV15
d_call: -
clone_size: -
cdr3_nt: TGTGCCACCAGCAGAGACTCTCCGAACAGGGTATCTAATGAAAAACTGTTTTTT
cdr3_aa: CATSRDSPNRVSNEKLFF

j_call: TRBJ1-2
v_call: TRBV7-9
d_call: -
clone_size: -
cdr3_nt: TGTGCCAGCAGCTTGGGATCAAGGGGAAAATATGGCTACACCTTC
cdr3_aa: CASSLGSRGKYGYTF

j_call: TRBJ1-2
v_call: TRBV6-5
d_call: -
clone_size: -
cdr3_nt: TGTGCCAGCAGTCAGGGCGGCGGGACTAACTATGGCTACACCTTC
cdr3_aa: CASSQGGGTNYGYTF

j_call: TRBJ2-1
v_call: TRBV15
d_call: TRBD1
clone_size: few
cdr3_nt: TGTGCCACCAGCAGAGACCGGGACAGTTACTCCTACAATGAGCAGTTCTTC
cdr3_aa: CATSRDRDSYSYNEQFF

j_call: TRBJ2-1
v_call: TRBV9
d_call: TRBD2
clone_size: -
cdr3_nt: TGTGCCAGCAGCGCCGGGACTAGCGGACTCTACAATGAGCAGTTCTTC
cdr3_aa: CASSAGTSGLYNEQFF

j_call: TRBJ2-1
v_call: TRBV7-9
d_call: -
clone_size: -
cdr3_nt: TGTGCCAGCAGCACCGGACAGACCTACAATGAGCAGTTCTTC
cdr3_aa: CASSTGQTYNEQFF

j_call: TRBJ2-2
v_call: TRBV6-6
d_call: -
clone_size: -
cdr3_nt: TGTGCAGTAGCCGCGGCAGCTATAACGGGGGAGCTGTTTTTT
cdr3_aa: CAVAAAAITGELFF

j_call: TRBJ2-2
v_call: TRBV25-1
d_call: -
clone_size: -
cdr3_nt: TGTGCCAGCAGTCGTCAGGGGCGAGGCACCGGGGAGCTGTTTTTT
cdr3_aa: CASSRQGRGTGELFF